This TCR beta chain is drawn from a study of post-analysis software for immune sequencing data. Whole-study results and caveats: Strong co-clustering by F measure linked samples that shared a preparation batch. There were a few TRBV segments more frequent in patients than controls, and TRBV5-6, TRBV5-1 and TRBV20-1 were among them.

Regarding this clonotype: As yet, its antigen is unknown.

Tagging with unique molecular identifiers was a feature of the TCR beta cDNA libraries. MiXCR, run by TCRdb on the PCR reads, gives a single entry per CDR3 protein. Here the sample spans a few hundred thousand distinct CDR3 sequences, less than 40% being singletons. The V end lost 3 bases, the J end lost 2 bases, and 11 bases lay between the germline ends. This CDR3 contains 15 residues. Sequenced material: blood. This TCR was recovered from a girl aged 2-9 years with multiple sclerosis. This sequence joins TRBV12-3 or TRBV12-4 and TRBJ1-3, with D unresolved. The CDR3 DNA is TGTGCCAGCAGTTTTAAACAGCTTACTGGAAACACCATATATTTT. It yields the protein CASSFKQLTGNTIYF.